Below, 26 T cell receptor beta chains from the same sample are listed, as sequenced in a study of cytotoxic CD8 clonotypes in ibrutinib-treated CLL. Method: immunoSEQ multiplex PCR; TCRdb's copy keeps in-frame clones and lacks some. The sample includes 300,000 to 350,000 clones, approximately 80% seen only once; the top ten take under 8.5%. The starting material was PBMCs, obtained before ibrutinib treatment. Source of these receptors: a human donor with chronic lymphocytic leukemia.

The chain links TRBV4-3 to TRBJ1-3; 7 positions agree with TRBD1. The length of the CDR3 is 17 residues. J lost 2 bases, V lost 0 bases, and 7 bases had no gene match. Germline V gene lookup returns CDR1 LGHNA and CDR2 YSLEER. The CDR3, as DNA: TGCGCCAGCAGCCAAGACCCGCAGGGGGGGCCTGGAAACACCATATATTTT. It translates to CASSQDPQGGPGNTIYF.

This clone was seen a single time. This sequence joins TRBV6-6 and TRBJ1-2; 7 nucleotides line up with TRBD1. The germline V gene has CDR1 MNHNY and CDR2 SVGAGI (reference sequence). This CDR3 is built from 16 residues. Trimming cost V 2 bases and J 4 bases; bases outside gene matches: 10. The CDR3 region has the DNA TGTGCCAGCAGTTACCCACCGGACAGGATGACCTATGGCTACACCTTC. This sequence encodes CASSYPPDRMTYGYTF.

The chain couples TRBV5-1 to TRBJ1-2; D is uncertain. Germline CDR1 is SGHRS and CDR2 is YFSETQ. V lost 0 bases to trimming and J lost 8 bases, with 11 bases between them. This CDR3 spans 13 amino acids. The chain's CDR3 is CASSLETLKGYTF. CDR3 coding DNA: TGCGCCAGCAGCTTGGAGACTTTAAAGGGCTACACCTTC.

The V gene is TRBV5-6, the J gene TRBJ1-4; D call uncertain. Germline loops: CDR1 SGHDT, CDR2 YYEEEE. This CDR3 has 15 amino acids. The V end was cut by 1 base, the J end by 4 bases, with 11 bases between. CDR3 region: CASSLTAALNEKLFF. As DNA, the CDR3 is TGTGCCAGCAGCTTGACGGCTGCACTTAATGAAAAACTGTTTTTT.

This chain connects TRBV30 to TRBJ2-3; D is possibly TRBD2 (5 bases). Trimming pared 4 bases from V and 5 bases from J, leaving 25 bases between. This CDR3 has 17 residues. Germline values: CDR1 GTSNPN, CDR2 SVGIG (reference sequence). DNA for the CDR3: TGTGCCTGGACTTTGGGTAGTGGCGGAGACTACGTAGATACGCAGTATTTT. This sequence encodes CAWTLGSGGDYVDTQYF.

The rearrangement uses TRBV5-4 and TRBJ2-3; 7 nucleotides line up with TRBD2. Germline-derived CDR1 and CDR2 are SGHNT and YYREEE (reference sequence). With V trimmed by 2 bases and J by 2 bases, 2 bases remained unmatched. CDR3 length equals 14 residues. The CDR3 coding sequence is TGTGCCAGCAGCTTAGCGGGAACCACAGATACGCAGTATTTT. Translation: CASSLAGTTDTQYF. Drawing the rest from reference TRBV5-4 and TRBJ2-3, the complete variable domain is ETGVTQSPTHLIKTRGQQVTLRCSSQSGHNTVSWYQQALGQGPQFIFQYYREEENGRGNFPPRFSGLQFPNYSSELNVNALELDDSALYLCASSLAGTTDTQYFGPGTRLTVL.

The rearrangement uses TRBV7-9 and TRBJ2-4, with TRBD1 identical over 9 bases. V trimming: 2 bases; J trimming: 2 bases; junction bases outside the gene matches: 7. Germline CDR1 is SEHNR and CDR2 is FQNEAQ (reference sequence). The CDR3 has 17 amino acids. The DNA of the CDR3 is TGTGCCAGCAGCTTAAAACCGGGACAGGGTTCCAAAAACATTCAGTACTTC. Amino acid sequence: CASSLKPGQGSKNIQYF.

V is TRBV6-6 and J is TRBJ1-2; the D gene is possibly TRBD1 (5 bases). The germline gives CDR1 MNHNY, CDR2 SVGAGI (reference sequence). V was shortened by 7 bases and J by 2 bases, with 11 bases between the two germline ends. The CDR3 spans 13 residues. CDR3 protein: CASTPTENYGYTF. In DNA form, the CDR3 reads TGTGCCAGCACCCCGACAGAAAACTATGGCTACACCTTC.

This clone was counted a few times. This sequence joins TRBV18 and TRBJ2-2; no firm D call. CDR1 and CDR2 (germline): KGHSH, LQKENI. Deletions cut 3 bases from V and 6 bases from J, with 11 bases between. The CDR3 loop spans 14 amino acids. The CDR3 sequence: CASSPNHGSGELFF. CDR3 nucleotide sequence: TGTGCCAGCTCACCGAATCATGGGTCCGGGGAGCTGTTTTTT.

The rearrangement links TRBV18 to TRBJ1-2; a possible D gene is TRBD1 (5 bases). Trimming removed 3 bases from V and 5 bases from J, with 13 bases in between. Looked up from germline, CDR1 is KGHSH and CDR2 is LQKENI. The CDR3 sequence is 14 residues long. CDR3 loop: CASSPRRGPYGYTF. The CDR3 coding sequence is TGTGCCAGCTCACCTCGGCGGGGCCCATATGGCTACACCTTC.

This chain joins TRBV4-3 and TRBJ2-7; 8 nucleotides agree with TRBD2. After removal of 1 base from V and 2 bases from J, the junction contained 4 bases not matched to a gene. Germline lookup yields CDR1 LGHNA and CDR2 YSLEER. The CDR3 runs 15 residues. For the CDR3, the DNA is TGCGCCAGCAGCCAAGCGGGGGGGGTGACCTACGAGCAGTACTTC. Residues: CASSQAGGVTYEQYF.

This chain uses TRBV7-7 with TRBJ2-2; D possibly corresponds to TRBD1 (5 bases). The CDR3 is 15 residues long. Looked up from germline, CDR1 is SSHAT and CDR2 is FNYEAQ (reference sequence). The ends were cut back, 1 base at V and 6 bases at J, with 12 bases in the middle. The CDR3 nucleotides read TGTGCCAGCAGCTTAGGGGGCGTTTTATCCGGGGAGCTGTTTTTT. It encodes CASSLGGVLSGELFF.

This chain connects TRBV5-1 to TRBJ2-2; possibly TRBD1 or TRBD2 for D (5 bases each). This CDR3 spans 15 amino acids. V gave up 4 bases and J gave up 3 bases, with 13 bases separating them. Germline assignment: CDR1 SGHRS and CDR2 YFSETQ. CDR3 loop: CASSRTGPYTGELFF. The CDR3 bases are TGCGCCAGCAGCCGAACGGGACCCTACACCGGGGAGCTGTTTTTT.

The gene calls are TRBV28 and TRBJ1-1; D gene ambiguous. Germline CDR1 reads MDHEN; CDR2 reads SYDVKM. CDR3 length: 14 residues. The germline V and J ends were trimmed by 1 base and 1 base, with 7 bases remaining between them. The CDR3 region is CASSLLYENTEAFF. The CDR3 nucleotides read TGTGCCAGCAGTTTATTGTACGAGAACACTGAAGCTTTCTTT.

The chain is built from TRBV30 and TRBJ2-7, with TRBD2 matching over 8 bases. The CDR3 is 14 amino acids. Per the germline V gene, CDR1 is GTSNPN and CDR2 is SVGIG (reference sequence). The trim removed 4 bases at V and 4 bases at J, leaving 9 bases unmatched. The CDR3 sequence is CAWKPGLGVYEQYF. CDR3 bases: TGTGCCTGGAAACCGGGACTAGGAGTTTACGAGCAGTACTTC.

The chain carries TRBV7-6 and TRBJ2-1; D possibly corresponds to TRBD2 (5 bases). This CDR3 comprises 15 residues. CDR1 SGHVS and CDR2 FNYEAQ come from the germline V gene. V lost 2 bases to trimming and J lost 0 bases, with 8 bases between them. The CDR3 is CASSLQSGSYNEQFF. The CDR3 coding sequence is TGTGCCAGCAGCTTACAAAGCGGCTCCTACAATGAGCAGTTCTTC.

The chain combines TRBV4-3 with TRBJ2-3; D is undetermined. The V gene's germline CDR1 is LGHNA and CDR2 YSLEER. Trimming cost V 0 bases and J 2 bases, with 12 bases left between them. The CDR3 sequence is 16 residues long. The CDR3 loop is CASSQEVGIDTDTQYF. DNA of the CDR3: TGCGCCAGCAGCCAAGAAGTGGGAATCGACACAGATACGCAGTATTTT.

This clone is a singleton in its sample. The genes are TRBV19 and TRBJ2-7; D is ambiguous. The CDR3 loop spans 13 amino acids. Germline V gene sequence: CDR1 LNHDA, CDR2 SQIVND (reference sequence). The ends were cut back, 1 base at V and 0 bases at J, with 4 bases in the middle. DNA for the CDR3: TGTGCCAGTAGTATAGGCCTCTCCTACGAGCAGTACTTC. It yields the protein CASSIGLSYEQYF.

The sample holds one count of this clone. The chain has TRBV5-1 and TRBJ2-3; TRBD2 agrees at 7 bases. The CDR3 spans 16 residues. J lost 5 bases, V lost 0 bases, and 9 bases had no gene match. In germline, CDR1 is SGHRS, CDR2 YFSETQ. The CDR3 coding sequence is TGCGCCAGCAGCTTGGTTTTAGCGGGTCTAGAAGATACGCAGTATTTT. It specifies CASSLVLAGLEDTQYF.

The gene calls are TRBV5-6 and TRBJ2-7; D gene unclear. V was shortened by 1 base and J by 3 bases, with 11 bases between the two germline ends. From germline, CDR1 is SGHDT and CDR2 YYEEEE. The CDR3 has 14 residues. This chain's CDR3 is CASSLMVSHYEQYF. As DNA, the CDR3 is TGTGCCAGCAGCTTGATGGTCAGCCACTACGAGCAGTACTTC.

This clone appeared once. The chain combines TRBV5-5 with TRBJ2-7; TRBD1 matches 7 bases. Per germline, CDR1 SGHKS and CDR2 YYEKEE (reference sequence). After removal of 1 base from V and 4 bases from J, the junction contained 5 bases not matched to a gene. This CDR3 comprises 14 residues. The CDR3 coding sequence is TGTGCCAGCAGCTTGTGGGACAGAGCATACGAGCAGTACTTC. Its protein is CASSLWDRAYEQYF.

The chain has TRBV6-6 and TRBJ1-2; possible D gene TRBD1, 5 bases. The germline V and J ends were trimmed by 5 bases and 0 bases, with 7 bases remaining between them. Germline lookup yields CDR1 MNHNY and CDR2 SVGAGI (reference sequence). CDR3 length: 13 residues. Written as DNA, the CDR3 is TGTGCCAGCAGTCCACAGGCTAACTATGGCTACACCTTC. Translation gives CASSPQANYGYTF.

This chain joins TRBV6-1 and TRBJ1-5; D uncertain. The germline gives CDR1 MNHNS, CDR2 SASEGT. The CDR3 sequence is 15 residues long. V lost 3 bases to trimming and J lost 1 base, with 10 bases between them. The CDR3 nucleotides read TGTGCCAGCAGTGAGGTGTTGGGAAGCAATCAGCCCCAGCATTTT. It translates to CASSEVLGSNQPQHF.

The V and J genes are TRBV2 and TRBJ2-7; D may be TRBD2 (6 bases). V was trimmed by 0 bases and J by 1 base, leaving 10 bases between them. Germline V gene data show CDR1 as SNHLY and CDR2 as FYNNEI. This CDR3 is built from 15 residues. The CDR3 sequence: CASSEAYGLSYEQYF. The CDR3 DNA follows: TGTGCCAGCAGTGAAGCCTACGGACTATCCTACGAGCAGTACTTC.

The V call is TRBV9, the J call TRBJ2-1, with 10 nucleotides matching TRBD2. This CDR3 comprises 16 residues. Germline V lookup: CDR1 SGDLS, CDR2 YYNGEE. J was trimmed by 10 bases and V by 2 bases; bases with no gene match: 12. For the CDR3, the DNA is TGTGCCAGCAGCGTCGGTCTCTCTAGCGGGAGCGGAGAGCAGTTCTTC. It codes for CASSVGLSSGSGEQFF.

The V and J genes are TRBV7-8 and TRBJ1-5; D not resolved. The CDR3 covers 12 residues. V was shortened by 2 bases and J by 4 bases, with 3 bases between the two germline ends. CDR1 SGHVS and CDR2 FQNEAQ come from the germline V gene. Here the CDR3 DNA reads TGTGCCAGCAGCTTATCAAATCAGCCCCAGCATTTT. Protein product: CASSLSNQPQHF.